This TCR beta chain originates from a study of blood T cell repertoires in COVID-19. Method: immunoSEQ multiplex PCR; TCRdb's copy keeps in-frame clones and lacks some. This table holds fewer than 80,000 clones, 86% found once. Enrolment of Seattle patients took place during active infection, and they were followed longitudinally. Germline V gives CDR1 LGHNA, CDR2 YNFKEQ. Germline trimming cut 3 bases from V and 0 bases from J; bases unmatched to any gene: 4. This CDR3 is built from 16 residues. This sequence originates from an elderly man with COVID-19, enrolled during active disease. The genes are TRBV4-2 and TRBJ1-3, with 8 bases identical to TRBD1. The source material was peripheral blood. The CDR3 protein is CASSHSGQGSGNTIYF. CDR3 nucleotide sequence: TGTGCCAGCAGCCACAGCGGACAGGGCTCTGGAAACACCATATATTTT.